The 25 T cell receptor beta chains below come from one sample, sequenced in a study of neurological immune-mediated disorders. Noted time point: longitudinal time-point 1 (baseline). TCRdb fed the 5' RACE reads into MiXCR, producing one record per CDR3 protein. The repertoire holds about 71,000 distinct CDR3 sequences, 10% seen once, with approximately 9.7% in the top ten. Sample: PBMCs. These receptors originate from a man aged 25-45 years in good health.

This clonotype was counted many times. The rearrangement uses TRBV21-1 and TRBJ2-7; TRBD1 is the table's D call and was not checked against the DNA. TRBV21-1 corresponds to a pseudogene. CDR3 length: 14 residues. The CDR3, as DNA: TGTGCCAGCAGCAAGGGGGACAGGGTTTACGAGCAGTACTTC. As protein: CASSKGDRVYEQYF.

This clonotype has more than one count but fewer than ten. The V call is TRBV5-1, the J call TRBJ2-1, with 9 bases aligning to TRBD2. The CDR3 has 16 residues. Germline V CDR1 and CDR2: SGHRS, YFSETQ. Trimming took 0 bases from V and 6 from J; bases not matched to a gene: 7. CDR3 nucleotides: TGCGCCAGCAGCTTGGGTCCTAGCGGGATCCCCAATGAGCAGTTCTTC. This encodes CASSLGPSGIPNEQFF. The full variable domain, in which reference TRBV5-1 and TRBJ2-1 provide the parts outside the CDR3, is KAGVTQTPRYLIKTRGQQVTLSCSPISGHRSVSWYQQTPGQGLQFLFEYFSETQRNKGNFPGRFSGRQFSNSRSEMNVSTLELGDSALYLCASSLGPSGIPNEQFFGPGTRLTVL.

This clonotype was counted many times. This chain connects TRBV5-1 to TRBJ2-7, with TRBD2 matching 7 bases. The CDR3 consists of 15 residues. V shed 4 bases and J 0 bases; nucleotides not matched to a gene: 7. Germline values: CDR1 SGHRS, CDR2 YFSETQ. The CDR3 DNA sequence: TGCGCCAGCAGCAGGGCCGCGGGGGACTCCTACGAGCAGTACTTC. Residues: CASSRAAGDSYEQYF.

This clonotype was seen ten or more times. The chain has TRBV20-1 and TRBJ2-3; 12 bases agree with TRBD2. This CDR3 region has 16 residues. V shed 2 bases, J shed 4 bases, and the junction held 7 bases outside the gene matches. Germline values: CDR1 DFQATT, CDR2 SNEGSKA (reference sequence). In nucleotides, the CDR3 is TGCAGTGCTAGATCACCGGGACTAGCGGGCCCAGATACGCAGTATTTT. Translating gives CSARSPGLAGPDTQYF.

The chain employs TRBV11-1 and TRBJ2-5, with 8 bases lining up with TRBD1. Germline assignment: CDR1 SGHAT and CDR2 FQDESV (reference sequence). This CDR3 has 14 amino acids. V shed 5 bases and J 7 bases; nucleotides not matched to a gene: 9. The CDR3: CASSPRTGFGTQYF. The CDR3, as DNA: TGTGCCAGCAGCCCCCGGACAGGGTTCGGGACCCAGTACTTC.

In its sample, this clonotype was seen many times. The rearrangement links TRBV29-1 to TRBJ1-5; 9 positions agree with TRBD1. Germline V gene sequence: CDR1 SQVTM, CDR2 ANQGSEA. The V segment lost 6 bases and the J segment 3 bases; nucleotides outside the gene matches: 3. CDR3 length: 13 residues. This CDR3 is CSVGQGLNQPQHF. The CDR3 DNA follows: TGCAGCGTGGGACAGGGACTCAATCAGCCCCAGCATTTT.

This clonotype showed up many times. The chain couples TRBV20-1 to TRBJ2-1; TRBD2 matches 7 bases. Germline V gives CDR1 DFQATT, CDR2 SNEGSKA (reference sequence). The CDR3 loop spans 15 amino acids. V shed 6 bases, J shed 9 bases, and the junction held 17 bases outside the gene matches. The CDR3 region has the DNA TGCAGTGCCCCCCTGGGGGGGAGCCTGCAGGGTGAGCAGTTCTTC. Its translation: CSAPLGGSLQGEQFF.

This clonotype was seen many times. The rearrangement uses TRBV5-1 and TRBJ2-5; TRBD2 agrees at 7 bases. After removal of 4 bases from V and 5 bases from J, the junction contained 11 bases not matched to a gene. CDR3 length: 15 residues. Germline V gene sequence: CDR1 SGHRS, CDR2 YFSETQ. The DNA of the CDR3 is TGCGCCAGCAGCCCCCAGCAGCGGGGTGGGGAGACCCAGTACTTC. Translated: CASSPQQRGGETQYF.

The sample holds many counts of this clonotype. This chain uses TRBV12-3 or TRBV12-4 with TRBJ1-4, with D possibly being TRBD1 (6 bases). CDR3 size: 13 residues. Trimming left V 6 bases short and J 8 bases short, with 13 bases between. The CDR3 nucleotides read TGTGCCAGCAGCCCCAGGGGCTGGGAAAAACTGTTTTTT. This gives the protein CASSPRGWEKLFF.

This clonotype was recorded many times. The chain joins TRBV7-2 to TRBJ1-4, with D maybe TRBD1 (5 bases). The CDR3 runs to 15 residues. Germline assignment: CDR1 SGHTA and CDR2 FQGNSA. V lost 1 base and J 7 bases, leaving 13 bases between the germline ends. The CDR3 DNA is TGTGCCAGCAGCTTAGGACGGGGCCTGGGTGAAAAACTGTTTTTT. Protein: CASSLGRGLGEKLFF.

The DNA of the CDR3 is TGTGCCATCCGGACAGGGACAAACACTGAAGCTTTCTTT. Amino acid sequence: CAIRTGTNTEAFF. The rearrangement uses TRBV12-3 or TRBV12-4 and TRBJ1-1; 8 bases align to TRBD1. J lost 2 bases, V lost 10 bases, and 6 bases had no gene match. This CDR3 is built from 13 residues.

This clonotype was picked up many times. V is TRBV12-3 or TRBV12-4 and J is TRBJ2-2; no clear D. V shed 11 bases and J shed 4 bases, with 20 bases lying between them. This CDR3 has 15 residues. CDR3 DNA sequence: TGTGCCGCCAAGGTTCGGACGGCGATCACCGGGGAGCTGTTTTTT. Translating it yields CAAKVRTAITGELFF.

This clonotype has a count of ten or more. The chain employs TRBV27 and TRBJ1-5, with D hard to call. Trimming removed 4 bases at V and 3 bases at J, with 16 bases between. The CDR3 loop spans 16 amino acids. Looked up from germline, CDR1 is MNHEY and CDR2 is SMNVEV (reference sequence). The CDR3: CASSSAPFGPNQPQHF. CDR3 nucleotide sequence: TGTGCCAGCAGTTCTGCCCCCTTTGGCCCCAATCAGCCCCAGCATTTT.

This clonotype was picked up many times. This chain uses TRBV20-1 with TRBJ1-1, with TRBD1 matching 8 bases. The CDR3 extends over 14 amino acids. The trim removed 6 bases at V and 0 bases at J, leaving 6 bases unmatched. Germline lookup yields CDR1 DFQATT and CDR2 SNEGSKA (reference sequence). This CDR3 reads CSAWTGIVNTEAFF. The CDR3 region has the DNA TGCAGTGCATGGACAGGGATAGTGAACACTGAAGCTTTCTTT.

This clonotype was detected ten times or more. The V call is TRBV18, the J call TRBJ2-2; D gene ambiguous. CDR1 and CDR2 (germline): KGHSH, LQKENI. V was pared by 0 bases and J by 5 bases, with 10 bases between. This CDR3 is 15 amino acids long. As DNA, the CDR3 is TGTGCCAGCTCACCACCAGGGCGAGTAACCGGGGAGCTGTTTTTT. Protein: CASSPPGRVTGELFF. The full variable domain, with the rest looked up from reference TRBV18 and TRBJ2-2, is NAGVMQNPRHLVRRRGQEARLRCSPMKGHSHVYWYRQLPEEGLKFMVYLQKENIIDESGMPKERFSAEFPKEGPSILRIQQVVRGDSAAYFCASSPPGRVTGELFFGEGSRLTVL.

This clonotype was found many times. The chain uses TRBV7-6 and TRBJ2-7; no firm D call. The V gene lost 5 bases and the J gene lost 2 bases, with 10 bases spanning the gap. The CDR3 covers 13 residues. CDR1 SGHVS and CDR2 FNYEAQ come from the germline V gene. CDR3 sequence reads: CASSVQSAYEQYF. CDR3 nucleotides: TGTGCCAGCAGCGTACAGAGTGCCTACGAGCAGTACTTC.

This clonotype was seen repeatedly, ten times or more. This chain uses TRBV7-3 with TRBJ2-3; D unresolved. V was trimmed by 6 bases and J by 0 bases, leaving 13 bases between them. CDR3 size: 15 residues. CDR1 is SGHTA, CDR2 FQGTGA, per germline. CDR3 residues: CASRYGPGSTDTQYF. CDR3 sequence (DNA): TGTGCCAGCAGATACGGACCGGGTAGCACAGATACGCAGTATTTT.

In its sample, this clonotype was seen many times. The chain links TRBV27 to TRBJ2-6, with 9 bases matching TRBD1. The CDR3 consists of 20 residues. Germline values: CDR1 MNHEY, CDR2 SMNVEV (reference sequence). Losses at the gene ends were 5 bases for V and 4 bases for J; bases not matched to a gene: 18. The CDR3 region is CASSRDPLTRDRAGANVLTF. CDR3 in DNA: TGTGCCAGCAGTCGCGACCCTCTGACCCGGGACAGGGCCGGGGCCAACGTCCTGACTTTC.

A word on this clonotype: Since a much larger clone is just one base distant, this may be a read error. The chain employs TRBV3-1 and TRBJ2-1; weak D call: TRBD2 (6 bases). The CDR3 has 16 amino acids. Germline-derived CDR1 and CDR2 are LGHDT and YNNKEL (reference sequence). Trimming took 5 bases from V and 4 from J, leaving 18 bases between them. Here the CDR3 DNA reads TGTGCCAGCAGCGAAGGGAGTCGGGACTTGTACAATGAGCAGTTCTTC. Protein: CASSEGSRDLYNEQFF.

This clonotype came up a few times. V gene TRBV14 combines with J gene TRBJ1-2; the match to TRBD1 covers 7 bases. V was clipped by 0 bases and J by 4 bases; unmatched bases: 2. In germline, CDR1 is SGHDN, CDR2 FVKESK. The CDR3 is 14 amino acids. CDR3 coding DNA: TGTGCCAGCAGCCAAGATGCAGGGGGCTATGGCTACACCTTC. Protein product: CASSQDAGGYGYTF.

This clonotype was picked up many times. This rearrangement joins TRBV11-1 to TRBJ2-5; 10 positions match TRBD1. CDR1 is SGHAT and CDR2 is FQDESV in the germline V gene (reference sequence). CDR3 length: 17 residues. V was clipped by 5 bases and J by 2 bases; unmatched bases: 11. CDR3 DNA sequence: TGTGCCAGCAGCCCCGGACAGGGGGGGATGTTTCAAGAGACCCAGTACTTC. Translated: CASSPGQGGMFQETQYF.

Many counts were recorded for this clonotype. V usage is TRBV7-9 and J usage is TRBJ2-3; the match to TRBD1 covers 9 bases. V lost 5 bases, J lost 1 base, and 7 bases stayed unmatched. CDR1 and CDR2 from the germline V gene are SEHNR and FQNEAQ (reference sequence). The CDR3 runs 16 residues. The CDR3, as DNA: TGTGCCAGCAGCCCCGGGACAGGGTTCGGCACAGATACGCAGTATTTT. Translating gives CASSPGTGFGTDTQYF.

This clonotype was counted many times. The chain's CDR3 is CAISEFFPGTSGGETQYF. The CDR3 DNA follows: TGTGCCATCAGTGAGTTTTTCCCCGGGACTAGCGGAGGAGAGACCCAGTACTTC. V is TRBV10-3 and J is TRBJ2-5; 11 positions match TRBD2. Germline V gene sequence: CDR1 ENHRY, CDR2 SYGVKD. This CDR3 has 18 amino acids. Trimming took 1 base from V and 4 from J; bases not matched to a gene: 11.

This clonotype was seen ten or more times. The chain combines TRBV10-3 with TRBJ1-2, with a tentative D call TRBD1 (5 bases). Germline CDR1 reads ENHRY; CDR2 reads SYGVKD. V lost 0 bases and J 3 bases, leaving 11 bases between the germline ends. The CDR3 runs to 15 residues. The CDR3 region has the DNA TGTGCCATCAGTGAGTCCCAGGTGGGGGACTATGGCTACACCTTC. Amino acid sequence: CAISESQVGDYGYTF.

This clonotype was observed many times. The genes are TRBV5-1 and TRBJ2-2; 8 nucleotides match TRBD2. This CDR3 is 14 amino acids long. Germline CDR1 reads SGHRS; CDR2 reads YFSETQ. V gave up 2 bases and J gave up 6 bases; unmatched junction bases: 3. CDR3 DNA sequence: TGCGCCAGCAGCTTCTCAGCGGGAGCCGGGGAGCTGTTTTTT. Protein sequence: CASSFSAGAGELFF.